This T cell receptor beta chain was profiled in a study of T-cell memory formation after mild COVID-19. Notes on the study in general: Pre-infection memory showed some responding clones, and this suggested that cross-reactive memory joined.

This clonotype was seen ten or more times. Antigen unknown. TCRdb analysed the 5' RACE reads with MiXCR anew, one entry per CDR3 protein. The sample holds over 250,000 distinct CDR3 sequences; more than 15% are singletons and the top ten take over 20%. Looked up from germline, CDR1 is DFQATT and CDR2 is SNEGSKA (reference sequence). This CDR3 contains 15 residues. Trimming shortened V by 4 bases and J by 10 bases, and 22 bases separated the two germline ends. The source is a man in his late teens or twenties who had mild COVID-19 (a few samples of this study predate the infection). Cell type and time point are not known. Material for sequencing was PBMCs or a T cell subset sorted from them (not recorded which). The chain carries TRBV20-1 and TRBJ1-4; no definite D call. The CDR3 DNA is TGCAGTGCTACAGATCGGAATGTGGCGGCGGGAAAACTGTTTTTT. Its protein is CSATDRNVAAGKLFF.